The 17 T cell receptor beta chains given below trace back to one sample, sequenced in a study of blood T cell repertoires in COVID-19. Libraries were prepared by immunoSEQ multiplex PCR; TCRdb keeps only in-frame clonotypes and omits some of them. The sample has approximately 170,000 clones, about 87% seen once. The sample comprised peripheral blood. The receptors come from a man between 60 and 75 years old with acute or convalescent COVID-19.

The rearrangement uses TRBV29-1 and TRBJ1-1, with 7 bases aligning to TRBD1. The CDR3 has 15 amino acids. Per the germline V gene, CDR1 is SQVTM and CDR2 is ANQGSEA. Unmatched junction bases numbered 10, after V lost 4 bases and J lost 2 bases. The CDR3 DNA sequence: TGCAGCGTTGCCATAAACAGGGGCCTTAACACTGAAGCTTTCTTT. Its translation is CSVAINRGLNTEAFF. The complete variable domain, with remaining parts taken from reference TRBV29-1 and TRBJ1-1, reads SAVISQKPSRDICQRGTSLTIQCQVDSQVTMMFWYRQQPGQSLTLIATANQGSEATYESGFVIDKFPISRPNLTFSTLTVSNMSPEDSSIYLCSVAINRGLNTEAFFGQGTRLTVV.

CDR3 sequence: CASSQDQGARGNTIYF. CDR3 DNA: TGTGCCAGCAGCCAAGATCAGGGGGCCCGGGGAAACACCATATATTTT. The V and J genes are TRBV4-2 and TRBJ1-3; 8 bases map to TRBD1. The CDR3 contains 16 residues. The germline gives CDR1 LGHNA, CDR2 YNFKEQ. Unmatched junction bases numbered 5, after V lost 0 bases and J lost 4 bases.

V and J are TRBV4-3 and TRBJ2-3, with TRBD2 matching 7 bases. The V segment lost 3 bases and the J segment 2 bases; nucleotides outside the gene matches: 11. The CDR3 sequence is 17 residues long. In germline, CDR1 is LGHNA, CDR2 YSLEER. CDR3 DNA: TGCGCCAGCAGCCACCCTACTGGACTAGACGACACAGATACGCAGTATTTT. This gives the protein CASSHPTGLDDTDTQYF.

V usage is TRBV19 and J usage is TRBJ2-7, with TRBD2 matching over 9 bases. Germline CDR1 reads LNHDA; CDR2 reads SQIVND (reference sequence). Germline trimming cut 10 bases from V and 1 base from J; bases unmatched to any gene: 14. The CDR3 runs to 16 residues. This CDR3 is CATSLFSGSRSYEQYF. Written as DNA, the CDR3 is TGTGCCACAAGCCTTTTTAGCGGGAGCAGATCCTACGAGCAGTACTTC.

The rearrangement links TRBV6-6 to TRBJ2-7; 10 bases line up with TRBD1. J lost 1 base, V lost 6 bases, and 6 bases had no gene match. This CDR3 comprises 15 residues. Germline CDR1 and CDR2: MNHNY and SVGAGI (reference sequence). The CDR3 sequence: CASSVRTGGSYEQYV. In DNA, the CDR3 is TGTGCCAGCAGCGTCAGGACAGGGGGTTCCTACGAGCAGTACGTC.

J is TRBJ1-6 and V is TRBV3-1 (or the pseudogene TRBV3-2); TRBD1 is a possible D gene (6 bases). This CDR3 has 17 amino acids. Germline values: CDR1 LGHDT, CDR2 YNNKEL (reference sequence). Trimming took 6 bases from V and 4 from J, leaving 19 bases between them. Written as DNA, the CDR3 is TGTGCCAGCAGACCGACAGGCAATAGGGGGTATAATTCACCCCTCCACTTT. Translated, it gives CASRPTGNRGYNSPLHF.

This sequence joins TRBV9 and TRBJ1-1, with a tentative D call TRBD1 (5 bases). CDR1 and CDR2 from the germline V gene are SGDLS and YYNGEE. Trimming shortened V by 1 base and J by 8 bases, and 15 bases separated the two germline ends. The CDR3 loop spans 14 amino acids. The CDR3: CASSVKTSAGEAFF. DNA for the CDR3: TGTGCCAGCAGCGTAAAGACTTCGGCAGGGGAAGCTTTCTTT.

This rearrangement joins TRBV7-6 to TRBJ1-3, with no clear D. The CDR3 length is 16 residues. V gave up 5 bases and J gave up 0 bases, with 14 bases separating them. From germline, CDR1 is SGHVS and CDR2 FNYEAQ. CDR3 region: CASSPVSANSGNTIYF. Written as DNA, the CDR3 is TGTGCCAGCAGCCCAGTCTCCGCAAACTCTGGAAACACCATATATTTT.

The V and J genes are TRBV19 and TRBJ1-3; no firm D call. Germline V gene data show CDR1 as LNHDA and CDR2 as SQIVND (reference sequence). Trimming took 2 bases from V and 0 from J, leaving 8 bases between them. The CDR3 is made up of 15 amino acids. The CDR3 nucleotides read TGTGCCAGTAGTATAAACAGTCTCTCTGGAAACACCATATATTTT. This encodes CASSINSLSGNTIYF.

This clone was seen only once. The chain is built from TRBV24-1 and TRBJ1-2; D gene ambiguous. Germline-derived CDR1 and CDR2 are KGHDR and SFDVKD. There are 11 residues in the CDR3. Trimming shortened V by 9 bases and J by 4 bases, and 8 bases separated the two germline ends. The CDR3 DNA reads TGTGCCACCGGCAGTCCCTATGGCTACACCTTC. Encoded protein: CATGSPYGYTF.

This chain links TRBV5-1 with TRBJ1-3, with TRBD1 as a possible D gene (6 bases). CDR1 and CDR2 (germline): SGHRS, YFSETQ. The CDR3 is 15 residues long. The V end was cut by 1 base, the J end by 4 bases, with 12 bases between. CDR3 sequence: CASSLYGGRGNTIYF. Here the CDR3 DNA reads TGCGCCAGCAGCTTGTACGGGGGGCGAGGAAACACCATATATTTT.

Turning to this clone: The DNA is left out, because the CDR3 cannot be placed on it with certainty; the CDR3 is given as TCRdb lists it. V and J are TRBV12-2 and TRBJ1-2; the table's D call, TRBD1, has no DNA check behind it. TRBV12-2 corresponds to a pseudogene. From its first to its last residue, the CDR3 has 17 amino acids. CDR3 loop: CASRLAGFGTGSCGYTF.

The chain joins TRBV5-1 to TRBJ2-1; TRBD1 is a possible D gene (6 bases). Germline CDR1 and CDR2: SGHRS and YFSETQ. The germline V and J ends were trimmed by 4 bases and 6 bases, with 14 bases remaining between them. The CDR3 runs to 14 residues. The CDR3 protein is CASSGPTRGNEQFF. CDR3 coding DNA: TGCGCCAGCAGCGGTCCAACCAGGGGCAATGAGCAGTTCTTC.

The CDR3, as DNA: TGTGCCAGCAGCCAAAGCTTACGGTCGAGTGATGGCTACACCTTC. Its translation: CASSQSLRSSDGYTF. The chain is built from TRBV3-1 (or the pseudogene TRBV3-2) and TRBJ1-2, with D uncertain. Trimming took 2 bases from V and 6 from J, leaving 16 bases between them. Per the germline V gene, CDR1 is LGHDT and CDR2 is YNNKEL (reference sequence). CDR3 size: 15 residues.

The gene calls are TRBV19 and TRBJ1-1; tentative D call: TRBD1 (5 bases). Between the trimmed V and J ends, which lost 1 base and 1 base, there was a span of 10 bases. Germline V gene lookup returns CDR1 LNHDA and CDR2 SQIVND (reference sequence). The CDR3 has 15 amino acids. For the CDR3, the DNA is TGTGCCAGTAGTATAGCGGGACTCTCGAACACTGAAGCTTTCTTT. Encoded protein: CASSIAGLSNTEAFF.

This clone was observed a single time. The V gene is TRBV7-2, the J gene TRBJ2-2; 12 nucleotides agree with TRBD2. V trimming: 5 bases; J trimming: 4 bases; junction bases outside the gene matches: 5. CDR1 SGHTA and CDR2 FQGNSA come from the germline V gene. This CDR3 region has 16 residues. The CDR3 nucleotides are TGTGCCAGCAGCCCGCGGACTAGCGGGGCCACCGGGGAGCTGTTTTTT. This gives the protein CASSPRTSGATGELFF.

V usage is TRBV3-1 (or the pseudogene TRBV3-2) and J usage is TRBJ1-3; D gene unclear. Trimming removed 0 bases from V and 4 bases from J, with 16 bases in between. CDR1 and CDR2 from the germline V gene are LGHDT and YNNKEL (reference sequence). CDR3 length equals 17 residues. Written as DNA, the CDR3 is TGTGCCAGCAGCCAAGACGGTCGGAGGGTGTCCGGAAACACCATATATTTT. It translates to CASSQDGRRVSGNTIYF.